The next 30 T cell receptor beta chains were all read from a single sample in a study of Tregs in tolerant kidney transplant recipients (dated by TCRdb to between 2019 and 2020). Related donors were used in the transplants with nonmyeloablative bone marrow transplantation, and mixed chimerism was transient in the human trials. Library creation used the immunoSEQ multiplex PCR assay. The table was pulled from immuneACCESS by TCRdb, which kept in-frame rearrangements only. Such tables lose some clones; where checked, under half of the loss comes from unresolved V genes, and the rest has no known cause. Recorded for this sample are some 56,000 clones; over 80% of them occurred a single time. The ten largest clones represent around 15% of the sample. This material consisted of CD8+ T cells from blood (PBMCs), taken 24 months after the transplant. These receptors were collected from a human patient who received a combined kidney and bone marrow transplant. After transplantation, some T cells may belong to the graft donor instead of the recipient.

The chain carries TRBV30 and TRBJ2-1; tentative D call: TRBD1 (6 bases). This CDR3 is 16 amino acids long. V shed 2 bases and J shed 4 bases, with 18 bases lying between them. The germline V gene has CDR1 GTSNPN and CDR2 SVGIG (reference sequence). The CDR3 spells CAWSQIGRQVYNEQFF. In DNA form, the CDR3 reads TGTGCCTGGAGTCAGATAGGGAGACAGGTTTACAATGAGCAGTTCTTC.

V is TRBV7-9 and J is TRBJ2-5, with 8 nucleotides matching TRBD2. The DNA matches TRBJ2-7 better at its end, which makes the J call doubtful. The CDR3 contains 16 residues. CDR1 and CDR2 from the germline V gene are SEHNR and FQNEAQ (reference sequence). CDR3 residues: CASSLFIAGPPYEQYF. Here the CDR3 DNA reads TGTGCCAGCAGCTTATTTATAGCGGGACCCCCCTACGAGCAGTACTTC.

This chain links TRBV30 with TRBJ1-3; D possibly corresponds to TRBD1 (6 bases). The germline CDR1 and CDR2 sequences are GTSNPN and SVGIG (reference sequence). The CDR3 runs 14 residues. V lost 5 bases, J lost 8 bases, and 19 bases lay in between. Written as DNA, the CDR3 is TGTGCCTGGGGTGGAGAGACAGGCTCCTACACCATATATTTT. Protein sequence: CAWGGETGSYTIYF.

The chain carries TRBV15 and TRBJ2-1; 9 bases are a match to TRBD2. CDR3 length: 17 residues. Trimming took 0 bases from V and 5 from J; bases not matched to a gene: 8. Germline V gene data show CDR1 as LNHNV and CDR2 as YYDKDF (reference sequence). The CDR3 reads CATSRDGLTSGNNEQFF. CDR3 nucleotides: TGTGCCACCAGCAGAGATGGGCTGACTAGCGGAAACAATGAGCAGTTCTTC.

J is TRBJ1-1 and V is TRBV6-5; D is unresolved. CDR1 is MNHEY and CDR2 is SVGAGI in the germline V gene. The CDR3 runs to 11 residues. V was pared by 2 bases and J by 11 bases, with 9 bases between. CDR3: CASSYAEEAFF. Here the CDR3 DNA reads TGTGCCAGCAGTTACGCGGAGGAGGCTTTCTTT.

The chain recombines TRBV7-9 with TRBJ2-5; TRBD1 might be the D (6 bases). V lost 0 bases and J lost 2, with 7 bases in between. The V gene's germline CDR1 is SEHNR and CDR2 FQNEAQ (reference sequence). The CDR3 runs to 14 residues. The CDR3 loop reads CASSLAGQQETQYF. The CDR3 region has the DNA TGTGCCAGCAGCTTAGCAGGACAGCAAGAGACCCAGTACTTC.

The chain has TRBV9 and TRBJ1-3, with D unresolved. The ends were cut back, 0 bases at V and 9 bases at J, with 13 bases in the middle. Germline V gene data show CDR1 as SGDLS and CDR2 as YYNGEE. The CDR3 sequence is 14 residues long. CDR3 DNA: TGTGCCAGCAGCGTAGACGGGATTGTCGGCACCATATATTTT. Protein sequence: CASSVDGIVGTIYF.

This clone was detected only a few times. The chain recombines TRBV4-3 with TRBJ1-4, with D hard to call. Germline lookup yields CDR1 LGHNA and CDR2 YSLEER. Trimming cost V 1 base and J 4 bases, with 10 bases left between them. The CDR3 is 15 residues long. CDR3 loop: CASSQGTGINEKLFF. The CDR3 DNA sequence: TGCGCCAGCAGCCAAGGTACGGGTATTAATGAAAAACTGTTTTTT.

This chain links TRBV10-3 with TRBJ2-7, with TRBD2 identical over 8 bases. J was trimmed by 7 bases and V by 2 bases; bases with no gene match: 7. Germline lookup yields CDR1 ENHRY and CDR2 SYGVKD. The CDR3 totals 14 residues. CDR3 coding DNA: TGTGCCATCAGTGAGGAGCGGGAGTTGAGGGAGCAGTACTTC. Encoded protein: CAISEERELREQYF.

J is TRBJ2-3 and V is TRBV7-9; maybe TRBD2 (5 bases). The V gene's germline CDR1 is SEHNR and CDR2 FQNEAQ (reference sequence). Trimming took off 3 bases at V and 2 bases at J, with 6 bases between the two ends. The length of the CDR3 is 13 residues. The CDR3 loop reads CASSLGVTDTQYF. The CDR3 coding sequence is TGTGCCAGCAGCTTGGGAGTCACAGATACGCAGTATTTT.

On this clone: Other DNA sequences in the same sample also yield this CDR3. V and J are TRBV4-3 and TRBJ2-5, with TRBD2 matching 8 bases. CDR3 length: 15 amino acids. V dropped 3 bases and J dropped 2; count of bases not matched to a gene: 5. In germline, CDR1 is LGHNA, CDR2 YSLEER. The CDR3 is CASSHTLAEQETQYF. As DNA, the CDR3 is TGCGCCAGCAGCCATACACTAGCGGAACAAGAGACCCAGTACTTC.

The rearrangement links TRBV28 to TRBJ2-7; 7 nucleotides match TRBD2. V was clipped by 6 bases and J by 0 bases; unmatched bases: 11. CDR1 and CDR2 from the germline V gene are MDHEN and SYDVKM. The CDR3 totals 16 residues. Written as DNA, the CDR3 is TGTGCCAGCAGAATCTACCGGGGGGTTAGCTCCTACGAGCAGTACTTC. The encoded protein is CASRIYRGVSSYEQYF. The full variable domain, rest sourced from reference TRBV28 and TRBJ2-7, is DVKVTQSSRYLVKRTGEKVFLECVQDMDHENMFWYRQDPGLGLRLIYFSYDVKMKEKGDIPEGYSVSREKKERFSLILESASTNQTSMYLCASRIYRGVSSYEQYFGPGTRLTVT.

The chain links TRBV19 to TRBJ2-7, with D hard to call. Germline-derived CDR1 and CDR2 are LNHDA and SQIVND (reference sequence). V was clipped by 3 bases and J by 3 bases, with 24 bases between them. The CDR3 is 18 amino acids. CDR3 DNA: TGTGCCAGTAGTATGTGCCCGGTACGAGTCACTCCCGACTACGAGCAGTACTTC. The encoded protein is CASSMCPVRVTPDYEQYF.

The chain carries TRBV7-9 and TRBJ2-1; 7 bases agree with TRBD2. The CDR3 covers 16 residues. CDR1 and CDR2 (germline): SEHNR, FQNEAQ (reference sequence). The J segment lost 0 bases and the V segment lost 5 bases, leaving 7 bases of the junction unmatched. CDR3 region: CASSPWGGSSYNEQFF. The CDR3 nucleotides read TGTGCCAGCAGCCCCTGGGGGGGGAGCTCCTACAATGAGCAGTTCTTC.

The CDR3 nucleotides are TGTGCCAGCAGCGTAGATGGGACAGGGGGCTTTGGCTACACCTTC. Protein sequence: CASSVDGTGGFGYTF. The gene calls are TRBV9 and TRBJ1-2; 12 nucleotides align to TRBD1. CDR1 and CDR2 (germline): SGDLS, YYNGEE. The CDR3 contains 15 residues. Trimming cost V 0 bases and J 7 bases; bases outside gene matches: 4.

This clone came up a few times. The V gene is TRBV9, the J gene TRBJ1-1; 7 bases are a match to TRBD1. Trimming cost V 3 bases and J 0 bases; bases outside gene matches: 5. The CDR3 extends over 15 amino acids. CDR1 and CDR2 (germline): SGDLS, YYNGEE. CDR3 amino acids: CASSAGQSVNTEAFF. The CDR3, as DNA: TGTGCCAGCAGCGCGGGACAGTCTGTGAACACTGAAGCTTTCTTT.

The rearrangement uses TRBV4-1 and TRBJ2-5; 7 bases are a match to TRBD1. The CDR3 is 14 residues long. J lost 4 bases, V lost 1 base, and 3 bases had no gene match. The germline V gene has CDR1 MGHRA and CDR2 YSYEKL. Written as DNA, the CDR3 is TGCGCCAGCAGCCAAGTGGGACAGAGAGAGACCCAGTACTTC. Translation: CASSQVGQRETQYF.

The chain combines TRBV4-3 with TRBJ2-3; D is possibly TRBD1 (5 bases). CDR3 size: 15 residues. V lost 0 bases, J lost 2 bases, and 9 bases lay in between. CDR1 is LGHNA and CDR2 is YSLEER in the germline V gene. The CDR3 reads CASSQDRALTDTQYF. The CDR3 nucleotides read TGCGCCAGCAGCCAAGACAGGGCCCTCACAGATACGCAGTATTTT.

The V gene is TRBV11-2, the J gene TRBJ2-1; 10 bases are a match to TRBD2. CDR1 is SGHAT and CDR2 is FQNNGV in the germline V gene. After removal of 2 bases from V and 6 bases from J, the junction contained 4 bases not matched to a gene. The CDR3 totals 15 residues. CDR3 sequence (DNA): TGTGCCAGCAGCTTACTAGCGGGAGTCTCCAATGAGCAGTTCTTC. Encoded protein: CASSLLAGVSNEQFF.

V gene TRBV7-9 combines with J gene TRBJ2-2, with 8 positions matching TRBD1. Germline assignment: CDR1 SEHNR and CDR2 FQNEAQ (reference sequence). The ends lost 6 bases at V and 7 bases at J; junction bases unmatched: 22. The CDR3 has 19 residues. The CDR3 sequence: CASRTTTVGQGDTLGELFF. The CDR3 coding sequence is TGTGCCAGCAGAACCACCACAGTCGGACAGGGAGACACACTCGGGGAGCTGTTTTTT.

The chain has TRBV7-9 and TRBJ2-5, with a possible D match to TRBD2 (5 bases). Trimming removed 3 bases at V and 5 bases at J, with 10 bases between. This CDR3 comprises 13 residues. The germline V gene encodes CDR1 SEHNR and CDR2 FQNEAQ (reference sequence). CDR3 DNA: TGTGCCAGCAGCTTCGGGATTGGGGAGACCCAGTACTTC. Translation: CASSFGIGETQYF.

DNA for the CDR3: TGCGCCAGCAGCCAGGGAACTAGCGTCACAGATACGCAGTATTTT. Translation: CASSQGTSVTDTQYF. The rearrangement uses TRBV4-3 and TRBJ2-3; the match to TRBD2 covers 7 bases. The CDR3 consists of 15 residues. The V gene's germline CDR1 is LGHNA and CDR2 YSLEER. V gave up 3 bases and J gave up 2 bases; unmatched junction bases: 5.

V gene TRBV5-1 combines with J gene TRBJ2-1, with 11 nucleotides matching TRBD1. The germline V gene has CDR1 SGHRS and CDR2 YFSETQ. The length of the CDR3 is 15 residues. V dropped 4 bases and J dropped 8; count of bases not matched to a gene: 8. Here the CDR3 reads CASSLRTGGKDEQFF. CDR3 nucleotides: TGCGCCAGCAGCCTACGGACAGGGGGCAAGGATGAGCAGTTCTTC.

The chain carries TRBV7-9 and TRBJ2-1, with 7 bases identical to TRBD2. The CDR3 spans 12 residues. Looked up from germline, CDR1 is SEHNR and CDR2 is FQNEAQ (reference sequence). Unmatched junction bases numbered 3, after V lost 4 bases and J lost 9 bases. CDR3 protein: CASSWGGGEQFF. For the CDR3, the DNA is TGTGCCAGCAGCTGGGGGGGAGGTGAGCAGTTCTTC.

The V gene is TRBV5-6, the J gene TRBJ1-4; TRBD1 agrees at 8 bases. The junction had 6 bases not matched to a gene; V was cut back by 4 bases and J by 7 bases. The CDR3 covers 14 residues. Germline CDR1 SGHDT, CDR2 YYEEEE. The CDR3 is CASSPTGVREKLFF. For the CDR3, the DNA is TGTGCCAGCAGCCCGACAGGGGTTCGTGAAAAACTGTTTTTT.

The rearrangement uses TRBV5-8 and TRBJ2-1; 7 nucleotides line up with TRBD2. Germline lookup yields CDR1 SGHTS and CDR2 YDEGEE. CDR3 length equals 15 residues. Trimming took 0 bases from V and 2 from J; bases not matched to a gene: 2. The DNA for the CDR3 is TGTGCCAGCAGCTTGGGACTAGCCACCTACAATGAGCAGTTCTTC. It codes for CASSLGLATYNEQFF.

The chain is built from TRBV4-2 and TRBJ2-3; 9 bases are a match to TRBD1. Germline V gene data show CDR1 as LGHNA and CDR2 as YNFKEQ. After removal of 0 bases from V and 2 bases from J, the junction contained 12 bases not matched to a gene. The CDR3 loop spans 19 amino acids. The CDR3 loop reads CASSQDPWGQGSITDTQYF. The DNA of the CDR3 is TGTGCCAGCAGCCAAGATCCCTGGGGACAGGGATCCATCACAGATACGCAGTATTTT.

The sample holds a few counts of this clone. The V call is TRBV9, the J call TRBJ2-7; 8 positions match TRBD2. There are 15 residues in the CDR3. J lost 6 bases, V lost 3 bases, and 11 bases had no gene match. CDR1 and CDR2 from the germline V gene are SGDLS and YYNGEE. This chain's CDR3 is CASSEGRRGDFEQYF. CDR3 nucleotide sequence: TGTGCCAGCAGCGAGGGGCGGCGGGGGGACTTCGAGCAGTACTTC.

The chain links TRBV4-1 to TRBJ2-7, with a tentative D call TRBD1 (5 bases). V was cut by 1 base and J by 7 bases, with 8 bases left in between. CDR3 size: 12 residues. In germline, CDR1 is MGHRA, CDR2 YSYEKL. The CDR3 loop is CASSQGQGEQYF. DNA for the CDR3: TGCGCCAGCAGCCAAGGTCAGGGAGAGCAGTACTTC.

CDR3 DNA sequence: TGCGCCAGCAGCCAAGAAGTGCCAGGTTACTACGAGCAGTACTTC. Translation gives CASSQEVPGYYEQYF. The rearrangement joins TRBV4-3 to TRBJ2-7; D is ambiguous. CDR1 LGHNA and CDR2 YSLEER come from the germline V gene. This CDR3 is built from 15 residues. The V end lost 0 bases, the J end lost 3 bases, and 12 bases lay between the germline ends.